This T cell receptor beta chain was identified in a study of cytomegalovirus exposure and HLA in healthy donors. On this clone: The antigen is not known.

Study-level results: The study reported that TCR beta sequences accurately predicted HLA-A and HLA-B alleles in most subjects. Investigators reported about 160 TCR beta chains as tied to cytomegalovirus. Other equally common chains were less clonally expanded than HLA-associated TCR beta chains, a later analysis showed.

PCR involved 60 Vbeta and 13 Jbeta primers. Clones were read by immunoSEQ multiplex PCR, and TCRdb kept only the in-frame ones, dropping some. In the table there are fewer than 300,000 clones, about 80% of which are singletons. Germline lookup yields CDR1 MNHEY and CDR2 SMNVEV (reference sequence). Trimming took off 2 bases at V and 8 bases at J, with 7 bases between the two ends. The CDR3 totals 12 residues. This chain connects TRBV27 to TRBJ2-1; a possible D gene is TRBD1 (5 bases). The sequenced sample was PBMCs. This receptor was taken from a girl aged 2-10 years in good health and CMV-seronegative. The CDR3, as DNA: TGTGCCAGCAGTTTACAGGGCTATGAGCAGTTCTTC. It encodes CASSLQGYEQFF.